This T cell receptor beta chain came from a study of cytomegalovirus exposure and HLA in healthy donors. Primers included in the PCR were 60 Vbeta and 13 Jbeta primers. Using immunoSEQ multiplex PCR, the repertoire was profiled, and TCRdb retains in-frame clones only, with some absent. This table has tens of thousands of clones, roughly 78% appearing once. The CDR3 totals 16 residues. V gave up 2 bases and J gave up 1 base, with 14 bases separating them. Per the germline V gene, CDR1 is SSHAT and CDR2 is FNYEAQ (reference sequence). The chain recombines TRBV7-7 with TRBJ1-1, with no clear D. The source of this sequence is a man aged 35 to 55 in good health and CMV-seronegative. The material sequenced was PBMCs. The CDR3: CASSLSKANRNTEAFF. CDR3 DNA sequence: TGTGCCAGCAGCTTATCAAAAGCGAATCGGAACACTGAAGCTTTCTTT. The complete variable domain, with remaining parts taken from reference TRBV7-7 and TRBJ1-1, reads GAGVSQSPRYKVTKRGQDVTLRCDPISSHATLYWYQQALGQGPEFLTYFNYEAQPDKSGLPSDRFSAERPEGSISTLTIQRTEQRDSAMYRCASSLSKANRNTEAFFGQGTRLTVV.